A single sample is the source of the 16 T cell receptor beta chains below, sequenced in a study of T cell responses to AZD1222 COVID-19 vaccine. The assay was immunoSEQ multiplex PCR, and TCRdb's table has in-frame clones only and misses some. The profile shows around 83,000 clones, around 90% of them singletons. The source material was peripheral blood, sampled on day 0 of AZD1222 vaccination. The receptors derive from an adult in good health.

The CDR3 sequence: CASSPGLNTEAFF. The CDR3 DNA sequence: TGTGCCAGCAGCCCAGGGTTGAACACTGAAGCTTTCTTT. The gene calls are TRBV7-3 and TRBJ1-1; possibly TRBD1 for D (5 bases). V was cut by 5 bases and J by 0 bases, with 7 bases left in between. The CDR3 extends over 13 amino acids. Germline V gives CDR1 SGHTA, CDR2 FQGTGA.

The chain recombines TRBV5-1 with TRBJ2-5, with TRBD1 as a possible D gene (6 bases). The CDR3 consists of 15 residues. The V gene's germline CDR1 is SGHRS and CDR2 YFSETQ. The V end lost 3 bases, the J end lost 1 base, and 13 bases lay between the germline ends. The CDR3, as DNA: TGCGCCAGCAGCTCCGGAACGGACAGCCAAGAGACCCAGTACTTC. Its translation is CASSSGTDSQETQYF.

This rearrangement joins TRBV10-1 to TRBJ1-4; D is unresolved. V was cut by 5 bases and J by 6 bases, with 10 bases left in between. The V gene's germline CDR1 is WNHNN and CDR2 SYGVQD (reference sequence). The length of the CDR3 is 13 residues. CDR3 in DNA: TGCGCCAGCAGTTCCCGGCTGGATGAAAAACTGTTTTTT. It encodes CASSSRLDEKLFF.

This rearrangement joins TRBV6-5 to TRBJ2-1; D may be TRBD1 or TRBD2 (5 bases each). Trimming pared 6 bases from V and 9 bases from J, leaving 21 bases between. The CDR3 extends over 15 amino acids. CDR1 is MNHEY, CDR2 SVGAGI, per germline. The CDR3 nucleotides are TGTGCCAGCAGCGCTCTACGGACTGGGGCTACTGAGCAGTTCTTC. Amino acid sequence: CASSALRTGATEQFF.

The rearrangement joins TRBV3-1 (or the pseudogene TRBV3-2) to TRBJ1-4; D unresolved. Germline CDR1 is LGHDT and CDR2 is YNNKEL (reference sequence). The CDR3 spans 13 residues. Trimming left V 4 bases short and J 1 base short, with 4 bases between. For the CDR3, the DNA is TGTGCCAGCAGCCTGGGAACTAATGAAAAACTGTTTTTT. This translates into CASSLGTNEKLFF.

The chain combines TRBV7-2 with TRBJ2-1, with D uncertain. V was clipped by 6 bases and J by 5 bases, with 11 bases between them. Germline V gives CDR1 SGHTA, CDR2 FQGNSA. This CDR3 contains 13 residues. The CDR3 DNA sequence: TGTGCCAGCAGTCATGGCCCAAACAATGAGCAGTTCTTC. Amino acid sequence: CASSHGPNNEQFF.

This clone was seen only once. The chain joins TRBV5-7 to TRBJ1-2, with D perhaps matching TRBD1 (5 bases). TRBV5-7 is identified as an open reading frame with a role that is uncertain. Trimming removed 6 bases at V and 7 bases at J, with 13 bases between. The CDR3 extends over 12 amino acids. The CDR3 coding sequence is TGTGCCAGCATCCGGGGGTTGGGTGGCTACACCTTC. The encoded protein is CASIRGLGGYTF.

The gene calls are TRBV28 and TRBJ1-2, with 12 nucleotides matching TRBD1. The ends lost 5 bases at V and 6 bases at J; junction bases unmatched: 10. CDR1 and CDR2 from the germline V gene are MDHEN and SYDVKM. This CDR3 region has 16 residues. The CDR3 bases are TGTGCCAGCAGTCCCCTTCCGGGACAGGGGGCTGATGGCTACACCTTC. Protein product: CASSPLPGQGADGYTF.

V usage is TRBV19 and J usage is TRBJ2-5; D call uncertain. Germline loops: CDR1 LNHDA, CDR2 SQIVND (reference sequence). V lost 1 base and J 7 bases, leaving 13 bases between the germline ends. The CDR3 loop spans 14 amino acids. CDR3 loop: CASSIGPAAVTQYF. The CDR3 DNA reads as TGTGCCAGTAGTATAGGTCCGGCCGCCGTGACCCAGTACTTC.

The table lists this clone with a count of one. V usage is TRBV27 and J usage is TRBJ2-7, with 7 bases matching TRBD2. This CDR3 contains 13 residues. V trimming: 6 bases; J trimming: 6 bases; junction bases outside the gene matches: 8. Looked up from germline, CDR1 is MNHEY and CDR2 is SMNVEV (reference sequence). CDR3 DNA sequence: TGTGCCAGCAGCCTGGGGGGGGGAAGCGAGCAGTACTTC. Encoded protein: CASSLGGGSEQYF.

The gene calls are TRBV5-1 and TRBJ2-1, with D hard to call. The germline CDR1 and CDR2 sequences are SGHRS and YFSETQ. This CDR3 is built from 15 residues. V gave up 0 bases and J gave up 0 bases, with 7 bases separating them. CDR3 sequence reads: CASSLVQNSYNEQFF. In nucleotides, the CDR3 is TGCGCCAGCAGCTTGGTACAGAACTCCTACAATGAGCAGTTCTTC.

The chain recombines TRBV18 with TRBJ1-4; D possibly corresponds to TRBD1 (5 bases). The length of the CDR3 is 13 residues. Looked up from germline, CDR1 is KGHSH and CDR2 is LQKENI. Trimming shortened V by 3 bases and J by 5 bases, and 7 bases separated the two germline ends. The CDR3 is CASSPGLNEKLFF. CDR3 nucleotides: TGTGCCAGCTCACCGGGGCTGAATGAAAAACTGTTTTTT.

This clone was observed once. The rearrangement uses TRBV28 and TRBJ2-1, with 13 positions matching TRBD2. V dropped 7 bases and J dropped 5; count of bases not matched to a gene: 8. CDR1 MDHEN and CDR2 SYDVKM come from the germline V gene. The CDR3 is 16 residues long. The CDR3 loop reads CASKQGLAGDHNEQFF. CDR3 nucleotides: TGTGCCAGCAAACAAGGACTAGCGGGAGACCACAATGAGCAGTTCTTC.

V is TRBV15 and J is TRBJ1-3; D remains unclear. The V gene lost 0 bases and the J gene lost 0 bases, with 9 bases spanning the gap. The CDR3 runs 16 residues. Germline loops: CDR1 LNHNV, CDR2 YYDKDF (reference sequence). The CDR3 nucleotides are TGTGCCACCAGCAGAGATCATTCAGCCTCTGGAAACACCATATATTTT. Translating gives CATSRDHSASGNTIYF. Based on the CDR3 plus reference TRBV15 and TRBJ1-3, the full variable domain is DAMVIQNPRYQVTQFGKPVTLSCSQTLNHNVMYWYQQKSSQAPKLLFHYYDKDFNNEADTPDNFQSRRPNTSFCFLDIRSPGLGDTAMYLCATSRDHSASGNTIYFGEGSWLTVV.

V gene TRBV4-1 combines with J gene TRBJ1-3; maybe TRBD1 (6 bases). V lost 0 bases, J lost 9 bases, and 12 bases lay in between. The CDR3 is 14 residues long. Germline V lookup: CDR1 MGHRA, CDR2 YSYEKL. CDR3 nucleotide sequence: TGCGCCAGCAGCCAAGATCTACAGGGAGGCACCATATATTTT. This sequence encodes CASSQDLQGGTIYF.

CDR3 sequence: CASSLDRGNEKLFF. CDR3 in DNA: TGTGCCAGCAGCTTAGATCGGGGTAATGAAAAACTGTTTTTT. This chain joins TRBV11-2 and TRBJ1-4; no definite D call. The CDR3 totals 14 residues. V gave up 0 bases and J gave up 4 bases, with 6 bases separating them. CDR1 is SGHAT and CDR2 is FQNNGV in the germline V gene.